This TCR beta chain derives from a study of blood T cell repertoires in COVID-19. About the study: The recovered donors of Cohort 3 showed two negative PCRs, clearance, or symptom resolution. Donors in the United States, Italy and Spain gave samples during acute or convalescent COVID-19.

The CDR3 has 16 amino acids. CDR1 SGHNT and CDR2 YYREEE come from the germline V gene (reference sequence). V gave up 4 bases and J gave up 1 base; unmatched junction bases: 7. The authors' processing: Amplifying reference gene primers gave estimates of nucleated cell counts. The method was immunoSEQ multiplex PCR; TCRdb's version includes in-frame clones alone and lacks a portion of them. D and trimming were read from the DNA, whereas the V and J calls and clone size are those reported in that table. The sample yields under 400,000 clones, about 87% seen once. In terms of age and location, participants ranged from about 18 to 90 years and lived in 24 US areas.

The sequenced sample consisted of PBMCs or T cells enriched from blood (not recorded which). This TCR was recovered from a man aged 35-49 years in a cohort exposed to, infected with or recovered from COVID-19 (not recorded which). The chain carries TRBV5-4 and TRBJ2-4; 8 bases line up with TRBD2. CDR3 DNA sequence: TGTGCCAGCAGCCCAGCGGGAGCTGGGGCCAAAAACATTCAGTACTTC. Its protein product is CASSPAGAGAKNIQYF.